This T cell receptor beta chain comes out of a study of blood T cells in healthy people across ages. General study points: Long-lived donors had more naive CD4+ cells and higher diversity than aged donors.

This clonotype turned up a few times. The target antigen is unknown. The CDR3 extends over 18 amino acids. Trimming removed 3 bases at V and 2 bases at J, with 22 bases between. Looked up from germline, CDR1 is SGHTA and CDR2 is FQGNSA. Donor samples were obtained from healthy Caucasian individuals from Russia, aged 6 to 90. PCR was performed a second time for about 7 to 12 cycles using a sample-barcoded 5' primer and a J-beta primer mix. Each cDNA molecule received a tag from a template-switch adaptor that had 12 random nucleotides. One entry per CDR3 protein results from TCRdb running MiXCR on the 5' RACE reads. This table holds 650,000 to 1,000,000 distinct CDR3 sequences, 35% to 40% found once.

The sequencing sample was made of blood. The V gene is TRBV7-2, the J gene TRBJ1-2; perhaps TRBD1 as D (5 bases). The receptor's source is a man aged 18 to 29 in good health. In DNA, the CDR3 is TGTGCCAGCAGCTTCCACCCACCACCGGGACGGAAAAACTATGGCTACACCTTC. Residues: CASSFHPPPGRKNYGYTF.